A selection of T cell receptor beta chains follows, all from one sample in a study of CD8 T cells in Susac syndrome. Via MiXCR, TCRdb re-called the immunoSEQ multiplex PCR reads, giving one row per CDR3 protein. The table shows some 300,000 distinct CDR3 sequences, with 65% to 90% occurring only once. Sequenced sample: CD8+ T cells from PBMCs. These receptor sequences come from a human donor with multiple sclerosis. Each CDR3 is given without its conserved first and last residue. The D gene is left open where the match is weak.

v_gene,d_gene,CDR3aa
TRBV7-6,TRBD1,ASSLQSSGGTEAF
TRBV4-3,TRBD2,ASSQDGVAGGTDTQY
TRBV19,NA,ASSIDLWRAHQPQH
TRBV6-2/TRBV6-3,TRBD1,ASSYSGQGRTEAF
TRBV28,NA,ASMPVASSYEQY
TRBV7-9,TRBD2,ASSHRWTTSGSYNEQF
TRBV5-1,TRBD1,ASSLNPATGSTDTQY
TRBV19,TRBD2,ASNSGLVGTGELF
TRBV2,NA,ASRWKWDTAGEQY
TRBV6-5,TRBD1,ASSPGQGKEKLF
TRBV19,TRBD1,ASSPRDSFTDTQY
TRBV4-3,NA,ASSQDTGNTEAF
TRBV20-1,NA,SPCRENNEQF
TRBV18,NA,ASSPSFSISNEQF
TRBV27,NA,ASTPFQGAYEQY
TRBV7-2,TRBD2,ASSSREGQYNEQF
TRBV18,NA,ASSPPGGNEQY
TRBV6-2/TRBV6-3,NA,ASSSSELGRAFEQY
TRBV27,TRBD1,ASKGQFDEQY
TRBV20-1,TRBD2,SVLGLAGSTYEQY
TRBV13,NA,ASSPRSAGYT
TRBV27,NA,ASSFGGANTEAF
TRBV28,NA,ASSLHGGNTEAF
TRBV7-2,TRBD2,ASSPGTSGGRTQY
TRBV4-3,NA,ASSQDMRGTLGDEQF
TRBV9,NA,ASSVAGSQRETQY
TRBV19,NA,ASTNGKPPTKNTGELF
TRBV11-3,NA,ASSQGGGLARNEQY
TRBV7-2,NA,ASSAERTDTQY
TRBV5-1,TRBD2,ASSWSPGTIPDTQY
TRBV6-2/TRBV6-3,TRBD1,ASSPGTGRNEQY